This TCR beta chain was recovered during a study of molecular identifiers for immune sequencing clone quantification. Findings of the study overall: Identical TCR molecules that share a barcode could lead to an underestimation of highly expanded clone sizes.

This clonotype was found a few times. Its antigen is unidentified. Naive CD8 library inputs spanned roughly 18,000 to 1,100,000 sorted cells and 10%, 30% or 50% RNA. In the sort, naive CD8 T cells were defined as CD8+CD4-CCR7+CD45RA+. TCRdb called the PCR reads again in MiXCR, with one record for every CDR3 protein. The table lists around 460,000 distinct CDR3 sequences, roughly 23% of them singletons. This CDR3 region has 16 residues. The germline V and J ends were trimmed by 6 bases and 0 bases, with 16 bases remaining between them. CDR1 MDHEN and CDR2 SYDVKM come from the germline V gene. The chain combines TRBV28 with TRBJ2-3; weak D call: TRBD2 (6 bases). The material sequenced was naive CD8+ T cells from blood, with Jurkat cell RNA spiked in. The sample's subset: FACS-sorted CD8+CD4-CCR7+CD45RA+ naive T cells. This clonotype originated in a human donor in good health. Some libraries in this study had Jurkat cell RNA spiked in. CDR3 residues: CASSAGTLSSTDTQYF. The CDR3 DNA is TGTGCCAGCAGCGCCGGGACTTTATCTAGCACAGATACGCAGTATTTT.